This TCR beta chain was sequenced for a study of shared clonotypes between healthy human individuals (dated by TCRdb to 2020 to 2022). With respect to the entire study: Three men and a couple of women, aged 18 to 49 years, made up the cohort. For each donor, three plates each were used for CD4 naive and CD4 memory, two plates were used for CD8 naive, and one plate was used for CD8 memory. Blood TCR repertoires of roughly five healthy adults were deeply sequenced to estimate repertoire size and the extent of clonotype sharing between individuals. Libraries were prepared and TCR repertoires were sequenced by different laboratories using diverse techniques, in order to increase sequencing depth and limit assay-specific biases. Each donor's leukapheresis produced roughly between roughly 0.85 and 9.5 billion PBMCs. The research as a whole found: Compared with non-shared clonotypes, the clonotypes found in all four sorted-subset donors had higher generation probabilities. Because the study included a small number of donors, the genetic and exposure-history diversity represented was limited. Pairwise subsampling indicated that sequencing depth was expected to affect the degree of clonotype sharing among donors. Sampling was restricted to blood, and TCR repertoires in tissue are likely to differ from TCR repertoires in blood. Naive subsets generally had larger estimated clonotype richness than memory subsets did. When four donors were compared, the shared fraction of clonotypes was about 5.4% for naive CD4, about 4% for naive CD8, more than 2% for memory CD4, and around 0.37% for memory CD8. Even with the large sequencing depth, rarefaction of the sorted-subset datasets indicated that sequencing was incomplete.

TCR CDR3 regions were amplified from genomic DNA by multiplex PCR using the deep immunoSEQ assay. Extracted genomic DNA from each cell subset was spread evenly across all wells of several immunoSEQ 96-well plates, with each plate serving as a replicate. For sorted subsets, roughly 200 ng genomic DNA, equal to 25,000 to 35,000 T cell genomes, was loaded into each replicate PCR. Purified libraries were measured with a Qubit 3.0 fluorometer, size-checked on a Bioanalyzer 2100, and measured again with the KAPA Library Quantification kit. Each immunoSEQ 96-well plate was sequenced on its own single-read 150-cycle Illumina NextSeq 550 flow cell. The source study handled its data this way. The immunoSEQ output contained only junctional sequences without quality scores, so filtering could not match that applied to full-length reads. To assign V/J genes and CDR3, sequences were annotated against IMGT germline references using PyIR, a Python wrapper for IgBLAST v1.9. Reads were filtered out if the reads had weak V/J assignments (E-value above 1e-6), no CDR3, stop codons, out-of-frame junctions, or ambiguous translated residues. V3J clonotypes were defined by identical inferred V gene, J gene, and CDR3 amino acid sequence. To compute the percentage overlap between repertoires, the number of shared unique clonotypes was divided by the size of the smaller repertoire. Three approaches were used to assess repertoire richness: RTK rarefaction, the Chao1 estimator, and Recon v2.1 estimates of unobserved clonotypes. Generation probabilities were computed with OLGA for all TCRbeta clonotypes obtained by the gDNA method from a few donors. Not all clones reach the TCRdb copy of this immuneACCESS table, which keeps in-frame sequences only. Checked studies attribute under half of the gap to unresolved V genes and leave the rest unexplained. V, J and clone size derive from that table, while D and trimming were established from the DNA sequence. The sample table lists around 720,000 clones, around 73% of them with a count of one. Together, the top ten hold 1.5% to 2% of the sample.

On this clone itself: The specificity of this receptor is unknown. Base qualities are not provided; no much larger clone lies one nucleotide away.

The germline V gene provides CDR1 KGHSH and CDR2 LQKENI. The germline ends are 12 bases apart after V is trimmed by 2 bases and J by 4 bases. Measured from the cysteine to the phenylalanine, the CDR3 is 15 residues long. Of the read, only the CDR3 DNA is kept; its 45 bases are in frame from base 1. Healthy HIV-negative adults with no recently reported acute infections or vaccinations were included as donors. All donors were Caucasian adults living in Nashville, Tennessee, USA. CD4+ T cells were enriched through magnetic negative selection, after which naive cells were positively selected on CD45RA and the remaining negative fraction served as the memory subset. Blood was obtained by leukapheresis, after which PBMCs were separated by Ficoll-Histopaque density gradient centrifugation and cryopreserved in liquid nitrogen vapor phase. Analytical flow cytometry was used to check the purity and quantity of each magnetically sorted T cell population. Each sorted fraction had its genomic DNA isolated and then quantified by UV absorbance on a Nanodrop 2000c.

Recombination linked TRBV18 to TRBJ2-4, with TRBD1 perhaps the D gene, on 5 matching bases. This clonotype originated in a woman between 25 and 40 years old in good health. Sequencing used memory CD4+ T cells sorted from blood. In light of the paper, this sample's cell subset or site label describes: CD45RA-negative fraction. The DNA sequence is TGTGCCAGCTCACCAGCAGGGCTCGAAAAAAACATTCAGTACTTC. It translates as CASSPAGLEKNIQYF.